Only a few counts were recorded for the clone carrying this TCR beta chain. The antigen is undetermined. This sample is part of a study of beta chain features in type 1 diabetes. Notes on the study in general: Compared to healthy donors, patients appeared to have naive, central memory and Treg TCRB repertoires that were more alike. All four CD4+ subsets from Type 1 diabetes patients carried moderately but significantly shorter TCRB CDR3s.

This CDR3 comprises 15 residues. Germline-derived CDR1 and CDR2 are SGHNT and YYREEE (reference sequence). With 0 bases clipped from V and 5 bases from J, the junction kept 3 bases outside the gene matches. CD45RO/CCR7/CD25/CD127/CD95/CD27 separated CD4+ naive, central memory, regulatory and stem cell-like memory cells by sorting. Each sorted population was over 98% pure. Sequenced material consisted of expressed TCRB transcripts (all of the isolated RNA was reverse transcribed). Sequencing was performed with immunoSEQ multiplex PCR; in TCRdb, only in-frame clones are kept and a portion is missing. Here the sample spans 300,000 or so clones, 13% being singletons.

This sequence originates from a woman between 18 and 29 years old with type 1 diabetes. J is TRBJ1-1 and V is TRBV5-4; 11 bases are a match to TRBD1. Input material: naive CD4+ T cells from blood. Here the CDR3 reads CASSLGGQGGTEAFF. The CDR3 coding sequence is TGTGCCAGCAGCTTGGGGGGACAGGGGGGGACTGAAGCTTTCTTT. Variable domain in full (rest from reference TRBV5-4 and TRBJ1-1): ETGVTQSPTHLIKTRGQQVTLRCSSQSGHNTVSWYQQALGQGPQFIFQYYREEENGRGNFPPRFSGLQFPNYSSELNVNALELDDSALYLCASSLGGQGGTEAFFGQGTRLTVV.